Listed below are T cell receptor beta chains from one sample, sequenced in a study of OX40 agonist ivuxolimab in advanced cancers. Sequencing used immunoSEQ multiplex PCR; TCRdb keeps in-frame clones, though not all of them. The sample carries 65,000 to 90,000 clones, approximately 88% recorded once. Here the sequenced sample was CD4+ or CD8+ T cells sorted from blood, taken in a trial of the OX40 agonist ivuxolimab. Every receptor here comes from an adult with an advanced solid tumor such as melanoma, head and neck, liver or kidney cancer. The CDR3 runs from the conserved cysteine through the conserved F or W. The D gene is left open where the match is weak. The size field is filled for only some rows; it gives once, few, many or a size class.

CASSRGLTNEKLFF TGTGCCAGCAGCAGAGGACTAACTAATGAAAAACTGTTTTTT NA TRBJ1-4 TRBV7-9 NA
CSVERGQGTGELFF TGCAGCGTTGAAAGGGGGCAGGGCACCGGGGAGCTGTTTTTT TRBD1 TRBJ2-2 TRBV29-1 NA
CASSLTGGGGYTF TGTGCCAGCAGTCTCACAGGGGGCGGAGGCTACACCTTC TRBD1 TRBJ1-2 TRBV28 NA
CASSADRRSNEKLFF TGTGCCAGCAGCGCGGACCGGAGGAGTAATGAAAAACTGTTTTTT NA TRBJ1-4 TRBV7-9 NA
CAISEPQKGGRHNEQFF TGTGCCATCAGTGAGCCCCAAAAAGGCGGGCGCCACAATGAGCAGTTCTTC NA TRBJ2-1 TRBV10-3 NA
CASSLTPQEETQYF TGTGCCAGCAGCTTGACACCCCAGGAAGAGACCCAGTACTTC NA TRBJ2-5 TRBV7-3 NA
CASSFPGTGNTGELFF TGTGCCAGCAGTTTCCCCGGGACAGGGAACACCGGGGAGCTGTTTTTT TRBD1 TRBJ2-2 TRBV7-9 NA
CASSEWAGVYNEQFF TGTGCCAGCTCCGAATGGGCAGGGGTGTACAATGAGCAGTTCTTC NA TRBJ2-1 TRBV18 NA
CASSLSGSPYNEQFF TGTGCCAGCAGCTTAAGTGGATCCCCCTACAATGAGCAGTTCTTC NA TRBJ2-1 TRBV7-9 NA
CASSWTGGPPYEQYF TGTGCCAGCAGCTGGACAGGAGGACCCCCCTACGAGCAGTACTTC TRBD1 TRBJ2-7 TRBV5-6 NA
CASSLTTGPSNQPQHF TGTGCCAGCAGTTTGACGACAGGGCCTAGCAATCAGCCCCAGCATTTT TRBD1 TRBJ1-5 TRBV6-5 NA
CASSRSGAESTDTQYF TGTGCCAGTAGCCGGTCAGGGGCGGAGAGCACAGATACGCAGTATTTT NA TRBJ2-3 TRBV19 NA
CASSAWTGLGYTF TGTGCCAGCAGCGCGTGGACAGGATTAGGCTACACCTTC TRBD1 TRBJ1-2 TRBV6-6 NA
CASSPDAVPANSPLHF TGTGCCAGCAGCCCCGACGCCGTACCAGCCAATTCACCCCTCCACTTT NA TRBJ1-6 TRBV7-8 few
CASTGQRTYNEQFF TGTGCCAGCACGGGTCAGCGTACCTACAATGAGCAGTTCTTC NA TRBJ2-1 TRBV6-1 once
CASSRDGTYNSPLHF TGTGCCAGTAGTCGCGACGGAACATATAATTCACCCCTCCACTTT NA TRBJ1-6 TRBV19 once
CASSPGRNSGANVLTF TGTGCCAGCAGCCCAGGACGGAACTCTGGGGCCAACGTCCTGACTTTC NA TRBJ2-6 TRBV5-4 once
CASSYGGRTEAFF TGTGCCAGCAGTTACGGGGGTCGGACTGAAGCTTTCTTT NA TRBJ1-1 TRBV28 NA
CASSQMAAAYNEQFF TGTGCCAGCAGTCAGATGGCGGCAGCCTACAATGAGCAGTTCTTC NA TRBJ2-1 TRBV6-5 NA
CASSAAGGSNYGYTF TGTGCCAGCAGCGCTGCAGGGGGATCTAACTATGGCTACACCTTC TRBD1 TRBJ1-2 TRBV9 NA
CASSHGLAGGSPYEQYF TGTGCCAGCAGCCACGGACTAGCGGGGGGATCACCCTACGAGCAGTACTTC TRBD2 TRBJ2-7 TRBV7-9 NA
CASSDRQAGELFF TGCGCCAGCAGTGACCGACAAGCCGGGGAGCTGTTTTTT NA TRBJ2-2 TRBV10-1 once
CAWGTAYGYTF TGTGCCTGGGGGACAGCTTATGGCTACACCTTC TRBD1 TRBJ1-2 TRBV30 few
CASSTQGGGTDTQYF TGTGCCAGTAGTACTCAGGGCGGGGGCACAGATACGCAGTATTTT NA TRBJ2-3 TRBV19 NA
CASSDAGLGTGELFF TGTGCCAGCAGTGACGCAGGGCTGGGCACCGGGGAGCTGTTTTTT NA TRBJ2-2 TRBV2 NA
CASSYSHLYEQYF TGTGCCAGCAGTTACTCTCACCTCTACGAGCAGTACTTC NA TRBJ2-7 TRBV6-8 NA
CASSLDSSNQPQHF TGCGCCAGCAGCTTAGACAGTAGCAATCAGCCCCAGCATTTT NA TRBJ1-5 TRBV5-1 NA
CASSLAGVETQYF TGTGCCAGCAGCTTAGCAGGTGTGGAGACCCAGTACTTC NA TRBJ2-5 TRBV7-9 once
CASSLKTASGGELFF TGTGCCAGCAGCTTGAAGACGGCCTCTGGCGGGGAGCTGTTTTTT NA TRBJ2-2 TRBV5-4 NA
CASALRGAAGTDTQYF TGTGCCAGCGCGCTGAGGGGGGCAGCTGGCACAGATACGCAGTATTTT NA TRBJ2-3 TRBV5-4 NA
CASSPSRDIIYEQYF TGTGCCAGCTCACCTAGCCGGGACATCATCTACGAGCAGTACTTC NA TRBJ2-7 TRBV18 few
CASSVAAGYNEQFF TGTGCCAGCAGCGTAGCTGCAGGGTACAATGAGCAGTTCTTC NA TRBJ2-1 TRBV9 few
CASSGTGSSRETQYF TGTGCCAGCAGTGGAACAGGGTCTAGTCGGGAGACCCAGTACTTC NA TRBJ2-5 TRBV6-1 NA
CASSENGNTIYF TGCGCCAGCAGTGAGAATGGAAACACCATATATTTT NA TRBJ1-3 TRBV10-2 NA
CASSIQSYGYTF TGTGCCAGCAGTATCCAGTCCTATGGCTACACCTTC NA TRBJ1-2 TRBV6-5 NA
CATSRDGTGGNEKLFF TGTGCCACCAGCAGAGATGGAACAGGGGGGAATGAAAAACTGTTTTTT TRBD1 TRBJ1-4 TRBV15 NA
CASRTLRINTGGYTF TGTGCCAGCAGAACCCTCAGGATTAATACGGGTGGCTACACCTTC NA TRBJ1-2 TRBV11-2 NA
CASSLLGRANTDTQYF TGTGCCAGCAGCTTACTAGGCCGTGCCAACACAGATACGCAGTATTTT NA TRBJ2-3 TRBV7-2 NA
CASSAGQDGDNEQFF TGTGCCAGCAGCGCGGGACAGGATGGGGACAATGAGCAGTTCTTC TRBD1 TRBJ2-1 TRBV5-6 NA